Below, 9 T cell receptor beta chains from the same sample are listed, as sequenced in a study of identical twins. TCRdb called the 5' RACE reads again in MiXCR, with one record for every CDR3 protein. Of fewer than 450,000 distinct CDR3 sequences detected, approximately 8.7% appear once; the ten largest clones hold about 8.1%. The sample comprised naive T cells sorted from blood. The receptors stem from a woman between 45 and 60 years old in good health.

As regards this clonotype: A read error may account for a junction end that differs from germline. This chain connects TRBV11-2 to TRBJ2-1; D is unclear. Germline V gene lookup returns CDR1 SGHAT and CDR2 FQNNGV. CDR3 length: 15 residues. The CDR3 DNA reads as TGTGCCAGCAGCGTAGAACCGGCCATAGCTTTGGAGCAGTTCTTC. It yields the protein CASSVEPAIALEQFF.

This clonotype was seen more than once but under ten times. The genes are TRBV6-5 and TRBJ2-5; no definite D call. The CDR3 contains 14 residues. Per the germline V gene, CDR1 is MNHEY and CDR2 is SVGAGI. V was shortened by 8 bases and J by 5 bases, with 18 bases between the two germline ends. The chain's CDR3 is CASGPEGFWETQYF. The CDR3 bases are TGTGCCAGCGGGCCTGAAGGGTTTTGGGAGACCCAGTACTTC.

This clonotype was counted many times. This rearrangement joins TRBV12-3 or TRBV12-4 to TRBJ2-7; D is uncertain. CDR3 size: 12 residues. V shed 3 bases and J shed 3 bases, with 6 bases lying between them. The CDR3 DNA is TGTGCCAGCAGTTTGGTGAACTACGAGCAGTACTTC. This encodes CASSLVNYEQYF.

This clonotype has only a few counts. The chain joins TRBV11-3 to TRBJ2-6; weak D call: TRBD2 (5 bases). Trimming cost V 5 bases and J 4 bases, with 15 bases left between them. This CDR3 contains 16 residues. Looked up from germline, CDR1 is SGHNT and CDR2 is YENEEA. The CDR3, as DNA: TGTGCCAGCAGCCTCCGGGGTATTCGGGGGGCCAACGTCCTGACTTTC. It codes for CASSLRGIRGANVLTF.

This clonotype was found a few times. The CDR3 DNA reads TGTGCCAGCTGGGGCAGCCTAGAAGCAGATACGCAGTATTTT. Protein: CASWGSLEADTQYF. V usage is TRBV12-3 or TRBV12-4 and J usage is TRBJ2-3, with D tentatively TRBD1 (5 bases). The CDR3 is made up of 14 amino acids. V was pared by 8 bases and J by 4 bases, with 16 bases between.

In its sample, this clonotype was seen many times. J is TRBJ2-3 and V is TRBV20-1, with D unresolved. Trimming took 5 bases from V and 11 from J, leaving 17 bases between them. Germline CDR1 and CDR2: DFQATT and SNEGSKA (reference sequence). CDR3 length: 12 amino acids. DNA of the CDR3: TGCAGTGCTCCCGACGGCTTTTACCGGCAGTATTTT. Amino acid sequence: CSAPDGFYRQYF.

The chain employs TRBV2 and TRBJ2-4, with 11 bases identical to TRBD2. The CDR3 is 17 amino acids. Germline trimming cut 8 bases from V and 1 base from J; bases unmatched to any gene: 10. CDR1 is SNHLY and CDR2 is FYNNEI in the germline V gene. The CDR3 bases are TGTGCCAGCCTGGGACTAGCGGTTAATGGGGCCAAAAACATTCAGTACTTC. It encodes CASLGLAVNGAKNIQYF.

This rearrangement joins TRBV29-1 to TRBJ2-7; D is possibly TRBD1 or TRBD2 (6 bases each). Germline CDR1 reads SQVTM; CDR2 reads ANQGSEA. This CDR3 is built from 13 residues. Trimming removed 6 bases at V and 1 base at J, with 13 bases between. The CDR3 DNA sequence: TGCAGCGTCGCGAGGGGGAGGTCCTACGAGCAGTACTTC. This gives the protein CSVARGRSYEQYF.

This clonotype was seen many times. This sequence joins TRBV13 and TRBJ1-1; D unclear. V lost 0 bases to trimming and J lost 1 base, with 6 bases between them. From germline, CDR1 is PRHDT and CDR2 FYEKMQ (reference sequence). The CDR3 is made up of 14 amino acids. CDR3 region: CASSLGHTNTEAFF. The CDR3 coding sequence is TGTGCCAGCAGCTTAGGGCATACGAACACTGAAGCTTTCTTT.